This T cell receptor (beta chain) was recovered during a study of T cell responses to AZD1222 COVID-19 vaccine (dated by TCRdb to about 2021). Describing the broader study: TCR sequencing was performed for some 250 trial participants, of whom some 200 were given two doses of AZD1222 and around 26 were given two doses of MenACWY control vaccine. Enrollment into the trials was organized by age into subgroups of 18-55, 56-69 and 70-plus years, and those subgroups contained roughly 150, 30 and 60 TCR-sequenced participants, respectively. Study-level results and caveats: Only six AZD1222 recipients were SARS-CoV-2 seropositive at baseline, limiting conclusions about previously exposed vaccinees. In the small 56-69-year group, the increase in depth fell short of significance, most likely because of low power. The vaccine-associated CD4 TCRs covered the entire spike protein, and the dominant responses fell in regions 160-218 and 743-854. Nearly half of unique spike-specific TCRs reportedly recognized epitopes outside regions mutated in the B.1.351 and B.1.1.7 variants. After two AZD1222 doses, both the breadth and the depth of spike-specific TCRs were significantly higher than at day 0 and than in MenACWY recipients. Because no samples from the day 14 peak response were available, repertoires could be characterized only after the peak T cell response. Most participants were white British and females outnumbered males, and the authors suggested that clonal diversity may have been underestimated.

V and J lose 7 bases and 3 bases, and a span of 18 bases separates them. CDR1 and CDR2 (KGHDR, SFDVKD) derive from the germline V gene. Inclusive of the bounding cysteine and phenylalanine, the CDR3 is 16 residues long. Only the CDR3 portion is preserved as DNA: 48 bases, with reading frame beginning at the first base. In regard to this clone: Its recognized antigen is unknown. One base away there is no much larger clone; base qualities are not given.

Per the publication, the time point label means: about 28 days (+/-7) after the second vaccine dose. Because spike-specific TCR depth and breadth did not differ between the two schedules, AZD1222 recipients who got a second dose at roughly 4 weeks were pooled with those who got a second dose at roughly 12 weeks. Samples from vaccinated people were obtained from the UK trials COV001 and COV002, which included a single-blind randomized controlled phase 2/3 trial of AZD1222 (ChAdOx1 nCoV-19) in healthy adults. For TCRbeta chain sequencing, PBMC samples were collected from trial participants at day 0 and at day 28 after the second dose. The CDR3 regions of human TCRbeta chains were analyzed by immunosequencing. As for how the authors treated the data: Repertoire TCRs were matched against a reference library of SARS-CoV-2-specific TCRs generated with the MIRA antigen-specificity platform. Breadth was defined as the fraction of unique TCRs that were SARS-CoV-2-associated, and depth was defined as the fraction of total T cells that were SARS-CoV-2-associated. Using the MIRA data, each spike-specific TCR was assigned both to the spike region to which the TCR was reactive and to a CD4 or CD8 class. Log10-transformed breadth and depth values were compared by one-way ANOVA with Sidak's multiple comparisons tests. TCRdb mirrors the immuneACCESS table, restricted to in-frame sequences. Some clones are absent from its copies; in checked studies, under half trace to an unresolved V gene, and the reason for the others is unknown. V, J and clone size are those of that table, while D and trimming were read from the DNA. This sample lists 150,000 to 200,000 clones; 90% were detected once. The top ten constitute approximately 6.2% of the sample.

The sample was peripheral blood, taken 28 days after the second AZD1222 dose. This sequence uses TRBV24-1 and TRBJ1-5, with a weak D call of TRBD1 (5 bases match). The TCR was taken from an adult who received the AZD1222 COVID-19 vaccine. The CDR3 region reads CATRMGGGGNNQPQHF. The nucleotides read TGTGCCACCAGGATGGGGGGAGGAGGCAACAATCAGCCCCAGCATTTT.